This entry lists 17 T cell receptor beta chains sequenced from one sample in a study of T cells in Graves' hyperthyroidism and ophthalmopathy. Researchers took RNA transcripts and amplified the TCR beta CDR3 regions from them. The primer set for the first-round RT-PCR of the TCR CDR3 was HTBI. TCRdb analysed the multiplex PCR reads with MiXCR anew, one entry per CDR3 protein. The sample consists of approximately 330,000 distinct CDR3 sequences, 21% of them appearing once. The sequencing input was blood. Every receptor here comes from a woman in her 50s with Graves' hyperthyroidism.

This clonotype occurred many times. The chain uses TRBV7-9 and TRBJ1-4, with 9 bases lining up with TRBD1. Germline V gives CDR1 SEHNR, CDR2 FQNEAQ (reference sequence). The CDR3 totals 18 residues. Unmatched junction bases numbered 16, after V lost 5 bases and J lost 6 bases. CDR3 sequence: CASSPLRTGAMGDEKLFF. In nucleotides, the CDR3 is TGTGCCAGCAGCCCCCTCCGGACAGGGGCCATGGGGGATGAAAAACTGTTTTTT.

This clonotype was detected once. The V and J genes are TRBV2 and TRBJ1-6, with TRBD1 as a possible D gene (6 bases). Trimming removed 6 bases from V and 0 bases from J, with 27 bases in between. CDR1 and CDR2 from the germline V gene are SNHLY and FYNNEI. The CDR3 is made up of 21 amino acids. The CDR3 spells CASRAVGGALRISSYNSPLHF. The DNA for the CDR3 is TGTGCCAGCAGGGCGGTTGGGGGGGCCCTTCGGATTAGCTCCTATAATTCACCCCTCCACTTT.

This chain connects TRBV4-1 to TRBJ2-7; 11 bases match TRBD1. This CDR3 region has 15 residues. J lost 5 bases, V lost 0 bases, and 3 bases had no gene match. CDR1 is MGHRA, CDR2 YSYEKL, per germline. CDR3 amino acids: CASSQEGGQGDEQYF. The CDR3 DNA sequence: TGCGCCAGCAGCCAAGAAGGGGGACAGGGGGACGAGCAGTACTTC.

This chain joins TRBV6-1 and TRBJ2-1, with D unresolved. Germline assignment: CDR1 MNHNS and CDR2 SASEGT. The CDR3 is made up of 12 amino acids. V was cut by 2 bases and J by 8 bases, with 7 bases left in between. In DNA form, the CDR3 reads TGTGCCAGCAGTGAATGGTACGATGAGCAGTTCTTC. Protein sequence: CASSEWYDEQFF.

The gene calls are TRBV5-5 and TRBJ2-7, with D perhaps TRBD1 (6 bases). V gave up 5 bases and J gave up 1 base, with 13 bases separating them. This CDR3 is built from 14 residues. Germline values: CDR1 SGHKS, CDR2 YYEKEE (reference sequence). In DNA form, the CDR3 reads TGTGCCAGCAGGAACAGGGTGGGGTCCTACGAGCAGTACTTC. Protein product: CASRNRVGSYEQYF.

A remark on this clonotype: A read error may account for a junction end that differs from germline. The chain uses TRBV7-9 and TRBJ2-1, with 8 nucleotides matching TRBD1. This CDR3 region has 13 residues. Germline-derived CDR1 and CDR2 are SEHNR and FQNEAQ (reference sequence). The CDR3 coding sequence is TGTGCCAGCAGGGACAGGGAGTACAATGAGCGGTTCTTC. Its translation is CASRDREYNERFF.

At least ten counts were recorded for this clonotype. This chain connects TRBV3-1 to TRBJ1-6; no reliable D call. This CDR3 has 13 residues. Germline CDR1 and CDR2: LGHDT and YNNKEL (reference sequence). V gave up 1 base and J gave up 7 bases, with 5 bases separating them. The chain's CDR3 is CASSQVFNSPLHF. CDR3 DNA: TGTGCCAGCAGCCAAGTATTCAATTCACCCCTCCACTTT.

This clonotype was seen once. V gene TRBV2 combines with J gene TRBJ2-7, with D perhaps assigned TRBD1 or TRBD2 (6 bases each). The CDR3 runs to 14 residues. Deletions cut 6 bases from V and 6 bases from J, with 18 bases between. Germline values: CDR1 SNHLY, CDR2 FYNNEI. The CDR3 loop is CASSVVDRGREQYF. The CDR3 DNA is TGTGCCAGCAGCGTGGTCGATCGGGGGCGCGAGCAGTACTTC.

In this sample, this clonotype turned up a few times. The chain couples TRBV12-3 or TRBV12-4 to TRBJ1-4, with TRBD1 matching 10 bases. CDR3 length equals 14 residues. J gave up 6 bases and V 7 bases, and 5 bases lay outside the gene matches. CDR3 DNA sequence: TGTGCCAGCACCAGGACAGGGGGATATGAAAAACTGTTTTTT. Its translation: CASTRTGGYEKLFF.

Many counts were recorded for this clonotype. The chain recombines TRBV9 with TRBJ2-3, with 7 bases identical to TRBD2. This CDR3 has 14 amino acids. Germline values: CDR1 SGDLS, CDR2 YYNGEE. The junction had 2 bases not matched to a gene; V was cut back by 4 bases and J by 0 bases. The CDR3 DNA reads TGTGCCAGCAGCCAGCGGGGTAGCACAGATACGCAGTATTTT. Translating gives CASSQRGSTDTQYF.

The chain recombines TRBV10-2 with TRBJ1-4; 8 nucleotides align to TRBD1. Losses at the gene ends were 4 bases for V and 4 bases for J; bases not matched to a gene: 2. The CDR3 has 14 amino acids. Germline lookup yields CDR1 WSHSY and CDR2 SAAADI. CDR3 bases: TGCGCCAGCAGTGGGACAGGGATTAATGAAAAACTGTTTTTT. Its protein is CASSGTGINEKLFF.

This chain links TRBV30 with TRBJ2-2, with D possibly being TRBD2 (5 bases). Germline values: CDR1 GTSNPN, CDR2 SVGIG (reference sequence). V lost 4 bases, J lost 0 bases, and 21 bases lay in between. The CDR3 is made up of 18 amino acids. In DNA, the CDR3 is TGTGCCTGGACCCCCATAGGGCGGGTAGCCGCGAACACCGGGGAGCTGTTTTTT. Translating it yields CAWTPIGRVAANTGELFF.

The chain has TRBV6-1 and TRBJ1-1; 8 nucleotides agree with TRBD1. The junction had 10 bases not matched to a gene; V was cut back by 6 bases and J by 7 bases. Germline CDR1 and CDR2: MNHNS and SASEGT. The CDR3 spans 14 residues. CDR3 amino acids: CASSVIGQGGEAFF. In nucleotides, the CDR3 is TGTGCCAGCAGCGTTATAGGACAGGGCGGTGAAGCTTTCTTT.

This clonotype occurred many times. V and J are TRBV5-8 and TRBJ2-1, with 7 bases that match TRBD1. Germline CDR1 is SGHTS and CDR2 is YDEGEE. The V gene end was trimmed by 0 bases and the J gene end by 3 bases; junction bases not matched to a gene: 3. The CDR3 consists of 15 residues. The CDR3 bases are TGTGCCAGCAGCTTGGGACAGGGTTTCTACAATGAGCAGTTCTTC. It specifies CASSLGQGFYNEQFF.

Comment on this clonotype: This clone may be a read error of a much larger clone one base away. This sequence joins TRBV7-3 and TRBJ2-5, with D maybe TRBD1 (6 bases). Germline CDR1 reads SGHTA; CDR2 reads FQGTGA. This CDR3 region has 13 residues. Here the CDR3 reads CAISSTGRETQYF. The DNA for the CDR3 is TGTGCCATCAGCTCAACAGGGCGAGAGACCCAGTACTTC.

This clonotype showed up many times. CDR3 DNA: TGTGCCAGCAGCCTGACTAGTACTGAGCAGTTCTTC. Translating gives CASSLTSTEQFF. This chain connects TRBV7-9 to TRBJ2-1, with D perhaps matching TRBD2 (6 bases). Trimming took 5 bases from V and 9 from J, leaving 11 bases between them. The CDR3 extends over 12 amino acids. From germline, CDR1 is SEHNR and CDR2 FQNEAQ (reference sequence).

This clonotype has ten or more counts. This chain links TRBV4-1 with TRBJ2-7; 12 positions match TRBD2. CDR1 MGHRA and CDR2 YSYEKL come from the germline V gene. With V trimmed by 1 base and J by 3 bases, 1 base remained unmatched. This CDR3 comprises 15 residues. The CDR3, as DNA: TGCGCCAGCAGCCAAGGGACTAGCGGGATCTACGAGCAGTACTTC. This codes for CASSQGTSGIYEQYF.